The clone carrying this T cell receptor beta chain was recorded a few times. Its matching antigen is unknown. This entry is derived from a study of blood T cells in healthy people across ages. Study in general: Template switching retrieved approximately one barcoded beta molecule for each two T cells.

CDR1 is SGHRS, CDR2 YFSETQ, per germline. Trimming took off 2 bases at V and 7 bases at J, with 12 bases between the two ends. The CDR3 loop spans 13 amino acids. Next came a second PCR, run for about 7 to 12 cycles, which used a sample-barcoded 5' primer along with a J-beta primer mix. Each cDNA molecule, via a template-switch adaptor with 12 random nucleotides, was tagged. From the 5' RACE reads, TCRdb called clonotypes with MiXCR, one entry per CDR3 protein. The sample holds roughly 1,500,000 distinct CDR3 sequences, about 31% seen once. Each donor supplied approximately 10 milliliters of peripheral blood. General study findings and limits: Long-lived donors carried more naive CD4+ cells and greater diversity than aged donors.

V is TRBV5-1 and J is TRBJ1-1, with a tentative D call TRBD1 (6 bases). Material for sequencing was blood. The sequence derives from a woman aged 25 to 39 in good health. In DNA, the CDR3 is TGCGCCAGCAGCTTCCATCCAGGGGATGAAGCTTTCTTT. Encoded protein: CASSFHPGDEAFF. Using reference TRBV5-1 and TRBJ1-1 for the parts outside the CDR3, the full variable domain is KAGVTQTPRYLIKTRGQQVTLSCSPISGHRSVSWYQQTPGQGLQFLFEYFSETQRNKGNFPGRFSGRQFSNSRSEMNVSTLELGDSALYLCASSFHPGDEAFFGQGTRLTVV.